This passage covers 13 T cell receptor beta chains from one sample sequenced in a study of shared clonotypes between healthy human individuals (dated by TCRdb to the early 2020s). The library was prepared using the immunoSEQ multiplex PCR assay. Drawn from immuneACCESS, this table holds only the in-frame rearrangements with V and J called that TCRdb kept. Clones are partly lost; checked studies trace under half to an unresolved V gene and leave the rest unexplained. A total of 2 million to 3 million clones appear in this sample, over 85% of them only once. 0.35% to 0.45% of the sample belongs to the ten largest clones. Sequences were obtained from naive CD4+ T cells from PBMCs. What the cell subset or site label conveys for this sample: CD45RA+ positively selected. All receptors derive from a man between 18 and 29 years old in good health. Some clones in this sample may be carry-over from other donors' samples.

The sample holds one count of this clone. The chain has TRBV5-4 and TRBJ1-1, with D possibly matching TRBD1 (6 bases). The germline V gene has CDR1 SGHNT and CDR2 YYREEE (reference sequence). The CDR3 spans 17 residues. V was pared by 4 bases and J by 1 base, with 20 bases between. The CDR3 region has the DNA TGTGCCAGCAGCCGTAGAGGCGTCCAGGGGAAGAACACTGAAGCTTTCTTT. This sequence encodes CASSRRGVQGKNTEAFF.

This chain connects TRBV30 to TRBJ1-1; D perhaps matches TRBD1 (6 bases). CDR3 size: 14 residues. V was pared by 7 bases and J by 2 bases, with 17 bases between. Germline V gene lookup returns CDR1 GTSNPN and CDR2 SVGIG (reference sequence). CDR3 sequence reads: CASRATGGNTEAFF. The DNA for the CDR3 is TGTGCCTCACGTGCGACAGGTGGAAACACTGAAGCTTTCTTT.

The chain has TRBV21-1 and TRBJ2-7; no check of the table's D call, TRBD2, against the DNA was made. TRBV21-1 has pseudogene status. The CDR3 spans 13 residues. CDR3 nucleotides: TGTGCCAGCAGCAGACTAGAGGACTACGAGCAGTACTTC. Its protein product is CASSRLEDYEQYF.

The chain recombines TRBV6-6 with TRBJ1-5; 8 nucleotides agree with TRBD1. The CDR3 sequence is 16 residues long. Trimming cost V 6 bases and J 7 bases; bases outside gene matches: 14. Germline CDR1 is MNHNY and CDR2 is SVGAGI (reference sequence). CDR3 sequence: CASSLSGQGGWQPQHF. The DNA of the CDR3 is TGTGCCAGCAGCCTATCTGGACAGGGTGGTTGGCAGCCCCAGCATTTT.

The V gene is TRBV6-4, the J gene TRBJ2-7; D ambiguous. The length of the CDR3 is 14 residues. Germline-derived CDR1 and CDR2 are MRHNA and SNTAGT. The V end lost 4 bases, the J end lost 2 bases, and 12 bases lay between the germline ends. The chain's CDR3 is CASSVTSGPYEQYF. The CDR3 region has the DNA TGTGCCAGCAGTGTAACTTCGGGCCCCTACGAGCAGTACTTC.

The CDR3 region has the DNA TGTGCCAGCAGCTTAACGATGAGCGGGAGTAGTGTTTGGAGGAATGAGCAGTTCTTC. Translation gives CASSLTMSGSSVWRNEQFF. The rearrangement links TRBV7-3 to TRBJ2-1; 8 nucleotides agree with TRBD2. Trimming removed 0 bases from V and 7 bases from J; junction bases left unmatched: 17. This CDR3 is built from 19 residues. CDR1 is SGHTA and CDR2 is FQGTGA in the germline V gene.

This rearrangement joins TRBV6-1 to TRBJ1-5, with 7 bases aligning to TRBD1. The CDR3 consists of 16 residues. Trimming cost V 4 bases and J 3 bases; bases outside gene matches: 9. The germline V gene encodes CDR1 MNHNS and CDR2 SASEGT. Written as DNA, the CDR3 is TGTGCCAGCAGTGCAGAGAGGACAGGCTTCAATCAGCCCCAGCATTTT. It specifies CASSAERTGFNQPQHF.

The chain employs TRBV19 and TRBJ1-1; D gene unclear. Looked up from germline, CDR1 is LNHDA and CDR2 is SQIVND (reference sequence). Trimming shortened V by 3 bases and J by 0 bases, and 8 bases separated the two germline ends. The CDR3 contains 14 residues. The CDR3 loop is CASSIGSMNTEAFF. The CDR3, as DNA: TGTGCCAGTAGTATTGGGTCCATGAACACTGAAGCTTTCTTT.

This clone was observed a few times. The chain uses TRBV5-1 and TRBJ1-2, with TRBD1 matching 12 bases. This CDR3 contains 13 residues. The germline V gene has CDR1 SGHRS and CDR2 YFSETQ. V lost 4 bases, J lost 8 bases, and 3 bases stayed unmatched. The CDR3 sequence: CASSIGTGGGYTF. The CDR3 region has the DNA TGCGCCAGCAGCATAGGGACAGGGGGCGGCTACACCTTC.

This chain joins TRBV7-8 and TRBJ2-7, with a possible D match to TRBD1 (6 bases). CDR1 is SGHVS and CDR2 is FQNEAQ in the germline V gene. Trimming removed 1 base from V and 2 bases from J, with 12 bases in between. The CDR3 loop spans 15 amino acids. The CDR3 reads CASSLGRAGAYEQYF. CDR3 DNA: TGTGCCAGCAGCTTAGGCAGGGCAGGGGCCTACGAGCAGTACTTC.

This chain connects TRBV6-5 to TRBJ2-1; 15 bases agree with TRBD2. The CDR3 is made up of 15 amino acids. Germline CDR1 MNHEY, CDR2 SVGAGI. V shed 5 bases and J 8 bases; nucleotides not matched to a gene: 4. CDR3: CASSRTSGRADEQFF. DNA for the CDR3: TGTGCCAGCAGTCGGACTAGCGGGAGGGCCGATGAGCAGTTCTTC.

This sequence joins TRBV5-5 and TRBJ2-7; tentatively, D is TRBD1 (6 bases). V was trimmed by 0 bases and J by 3 bases, leaving 13 bases between them. Looked up from germline, CDR1 is SGHKS and CDR2 is YYEKEE (reference sequence). This CDR3 has 15 amino acids. This CDR3 is CASSLVGAVRYEQYF. The CDR3 DNA sequence: TGTGCCAGCAGCTTGGTGGGGGCCGTGCGCTACGAGCAGTACTTC. Variable domain in full (rest from reference TRBV5-5 and TRBJ2-7): DAGVTQSPTHLIKTRGQQVTLRCSPISGHKSVSWYQQVLGQGPQFIFQYYEKEERGRGNFPDRFSARQFPNYSSELNVNALLLGDSALYLCASSLVGAVRYEQYFGPGTRLTVT.

The chain is built from TRBV18 and TRBJ2-1, with TRBD2 identical over 7 bases. From germline, CDR1 is KGHSH and CDR2 LQKENI. The J segment lost 4 bases and the V segment lost 2 bases, leaving 8 bases of the junction unmatched. The CDR3 has 16 residues. CDR3 loop: CASSPERGPYYNEQFF. The CDR3 DNA is TGTGCCAGCTCACCAGAGCGGGGACCATATTACAATGAGCAGTTCTTC.